The clone carrying this T cell receptor beta chain was seen a few times. Trimming removed 6 bases from V and 4 bases from J; junction bases left unmatched: 4. This CDR3 has 13 amino acids. Germline V lookup: CDR1 MNHNS, CDR2 SASEGT. This record belongs to a study of Graves' ophthalmopathy and Graves' hyperthyroidism. Amplified TCR beta CDR3 regions were obtained using RNA transcripts as template. Amplification began with first-round RT-PCR using HTBI primers, then second-round multiplex PCR was performed. TCRdb re-called the multiplex PCR reads through MiXCR, storing one row per CDR3 protein. The sample holds some 160,000 distinct CDR3 sequences, approximately 40% seen once.

The sample comprised peripheral blood. The receptor's source is a man younger than 40 with Graves' ophthalmopathy. The V gene is TRBV6-1, the J gene TRBJ2-7; TRBD1 aligns across 9 bases. This CDR3 is CASRAGQGYEQYF. CDR3 bases: TGTGCCAGCAGGGCGGGACAGGGTTACGAGCAGTACTTC.